This TCR beta chain was identified in a study of spatial heterogeneity in lung cancer. General study points: Tumor T cells had an estimated coverage that came to 7% to 8% for alpha chains and more than 11% for beta chains. Within tumors, counts of expanded alpha and beta TCRs tracked tumor mutation counts.

Indicated time point: sample taken at primary tumor resection. Whole RNA came from tumor, nontumor lung or frozen PBMC and was sequenced without being sorted. Every individual TCR cDNA molecule carried its own unique molecular identifier, which allowed correction of PCR and sequencing errors. TCRdb re-analysed the 5' RACE reads in MiXCR, keeping a single row per CDR3 protein. The sample contains roughly 9,300 distinct CDR3 sequences, approximately 6% of which appear only once. CDR1 is SGHDT and CDR2 is YYEEEE in the germline V gene. The CDR3 loop spans 14 amino acids. This clonotype was counted between two and nine times. Its antigen is undetermined. The junction differs from germline at one of its ends, possibly a read error.

This TCR derives from a male donor with early-stage non-small cell lung cancer. The specimen was lung tumor tissue, collected at surgery. The chain carries TRBV5-6 and TRBJ1-6, with D unclear. In nucleotides, the CDR3 is TGTGCCAGCAGCTTAAGACAAGGTCGGTCACCCCTCAACTTT. Its protein product is CASSLRQGRSPLNF.